The clone carrying this T cell receptor (beta chain) was seen only a few times. After removal of 0 bases from V and 3 bases from J, the junction contained 5 bases not matched to a gene. The CDR3 totals 15 residues. Looked up from germline, CDR1 is DFQATT and CDR2 is SNEGSKA (reference sequence). RNA transcripts yielded amplified TCR beta CDR3 regions. The HTBI primer set served for first-round RT-PCR of the TCR CDR3. TCRdb re-called the multiplex PCR reads with MiXCR, one entry per CDR3 protein. The sample has around 370,000 distinct CDR3 sequences, 15% to 20% seen once. The sample belongs to a study of T cells in Graves' hyperthyroidism and ophthalmopathy.

The TCR sequence derives from a man aged 18 to 29 with Graves' ophthalmopathy. The chain couples TRBV20-1 to TRBJ2-1; 7 bases agree with TRBD2. The sample taken for sequencing was blood. CDR3 DNA sequence: TGCAGTGCTAGAGATGTGGCTAGCGGCTACAATGAGCAGTTCTTC. Its protein is CSARDVASGYNEQFF.